This entry concerns a single T cell receptor beta chain. Methods used by the authors: Reference gene primers were amplified, and this amplification served to estimate nucleated cell counts. Profiling relied on immunoSEQ multiplex PCR, and the TCRdb table lists in-frame clones only, not all of them. The DNA was the basis for D and trimming; V, J and clone size are from that table. Of some 200,000 clones in the sample, approximately 80% were seen once. Participants reported their clinical history, and cohort assignment relied on those reports. The V end lost 3 bases, the J end lost 3 bases, and 21 bases lay between the germline ends. The CDR3 has 17 amino acids. Germline V gives CDR1 WSHSY, CDR2 SAAADI. This record comes from a study of blood T cell repertoires in COVID-19. The wider study: The analysed material was cDNA or gDNA that came from T cells, B-cell-depleted T cells, or PBMCs.

The sequence derives from a woman between 40 and 55 years old with acute COVID-19. This chain links TRBV10-2 with TRBJ2-7, with D possibly being TRBD1 (5 bases). What was sequenced was PBMCs or T cells enriched from blood (not recorded which). In DNA form, the CDR3 reads TGCGCCAGCAGTGAATCGCTACTGTTAACAACAGGCTACGAGCAGTACTTC. This gives the protein CASSESLLLTTGYEQYF.